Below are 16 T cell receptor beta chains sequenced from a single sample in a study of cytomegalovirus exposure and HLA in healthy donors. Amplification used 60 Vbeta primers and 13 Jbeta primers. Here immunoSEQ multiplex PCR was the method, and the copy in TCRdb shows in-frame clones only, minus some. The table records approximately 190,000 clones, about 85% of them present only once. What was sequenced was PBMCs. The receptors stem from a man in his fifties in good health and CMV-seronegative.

The CDR3 DNA sequence: TGTGCCAGCAGTTCCCTTGGGGGGAATGGCTACACCTTC. Its protein is CASSSLGGNGYTF. The V gene is TRBV27, the J gene TRBJ1-2; possibly TRBD1 for D (5 bases). The CDR3 is made up of 13 amino acids. Germline V gives CDR1 MNHEY, CDR2 SMNVEV (reference sequence). The V end was cut by 4 bases, the J end by 6 bases, with 12 bases between.

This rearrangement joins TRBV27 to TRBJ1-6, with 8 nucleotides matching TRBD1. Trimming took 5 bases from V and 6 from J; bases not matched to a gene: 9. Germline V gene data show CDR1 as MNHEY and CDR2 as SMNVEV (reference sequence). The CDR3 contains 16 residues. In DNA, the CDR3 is TGTGCCAGCAGTAGACGGGGACAGGTCACTAATTCACCCCTCCACTTT. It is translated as CASSRRGQVTNSPLHF.

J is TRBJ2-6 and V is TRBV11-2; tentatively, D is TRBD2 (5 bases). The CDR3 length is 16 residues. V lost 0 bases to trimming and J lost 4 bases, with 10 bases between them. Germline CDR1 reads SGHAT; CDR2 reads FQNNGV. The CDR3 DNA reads TGTGCCAGCAGCTTAGAGAGGGCATCAGGGGCCAACGTCCTGACTTTC. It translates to CASSLERASGANVLTF. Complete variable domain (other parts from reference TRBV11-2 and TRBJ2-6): EAGVAQSPRYKIIEKRQSVAFWCNPISGHATLYWYQQILGQGPKLLIQFQNNGVVDDSQLPKDRFSAERLKGVDSTLKIQPAKLEDSAVYLCASSLERASGANVLTFGAGSRLTVL.

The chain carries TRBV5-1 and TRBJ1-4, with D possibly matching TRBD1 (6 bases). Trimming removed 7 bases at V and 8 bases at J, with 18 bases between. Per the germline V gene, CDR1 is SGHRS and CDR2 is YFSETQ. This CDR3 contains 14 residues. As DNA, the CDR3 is TGCGCCAGCGGACTTACAGGGCGAAGCGAAAAACTGTTTTTT. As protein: CASGLTGRSEKLFF.

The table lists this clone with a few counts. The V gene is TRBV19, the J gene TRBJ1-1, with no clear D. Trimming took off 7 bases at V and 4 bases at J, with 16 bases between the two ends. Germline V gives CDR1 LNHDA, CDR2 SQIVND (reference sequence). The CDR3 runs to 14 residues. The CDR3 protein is CASIAGGTGTEAFF. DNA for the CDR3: TGTGCCAGTATAGCGGGAGGAACCGGCACTGAAGCTTTCTTT.

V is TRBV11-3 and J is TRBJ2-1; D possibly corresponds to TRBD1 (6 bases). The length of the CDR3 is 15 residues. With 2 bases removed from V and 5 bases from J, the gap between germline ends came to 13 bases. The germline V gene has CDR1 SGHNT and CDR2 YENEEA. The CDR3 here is CASSLSLGGHNEQFF. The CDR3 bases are TGTGCCAGCAGCTTATCTCTTGGGGGCCACAATGAGCAGTTCTTC.

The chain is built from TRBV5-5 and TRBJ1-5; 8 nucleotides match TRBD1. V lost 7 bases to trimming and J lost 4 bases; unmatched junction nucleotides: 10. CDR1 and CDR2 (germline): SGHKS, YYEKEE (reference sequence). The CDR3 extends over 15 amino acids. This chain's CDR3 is CASSSGTGGNQPQHF. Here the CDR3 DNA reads TGTGCCAGCTCATCTGGGACAGGAGGGAATCAGCCCCAGCATTTT. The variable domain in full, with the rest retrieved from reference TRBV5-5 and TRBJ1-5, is DAGVTQSPTHLIKTRGQQVTLRCSPISGHKSVSWYQQVLGQGPQFIFQYYEKEERGRGNFPDRFSARQFPNYSSELNVNALLLGDSALYLCASSSGTGGNQPQHFGDGTRLSIL.

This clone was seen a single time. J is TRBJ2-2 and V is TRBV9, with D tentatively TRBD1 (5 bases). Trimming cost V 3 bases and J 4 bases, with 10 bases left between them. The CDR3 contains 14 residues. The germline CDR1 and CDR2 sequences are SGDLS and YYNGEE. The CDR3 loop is CASSASGSTGELFF. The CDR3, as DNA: TGTGCCAGCAGCGCCTCAGGGTCCACCGGGGAGCTGTTTTTT.

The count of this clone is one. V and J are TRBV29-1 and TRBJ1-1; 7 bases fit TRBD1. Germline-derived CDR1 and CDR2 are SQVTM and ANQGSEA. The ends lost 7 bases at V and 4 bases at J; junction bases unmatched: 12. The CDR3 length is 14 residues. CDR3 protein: CSAYRGGKGTEAFF. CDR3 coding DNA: TGCAGCGCCTACAGGGGCGGTAAGGGCACTGAAGCTTTCTTT.

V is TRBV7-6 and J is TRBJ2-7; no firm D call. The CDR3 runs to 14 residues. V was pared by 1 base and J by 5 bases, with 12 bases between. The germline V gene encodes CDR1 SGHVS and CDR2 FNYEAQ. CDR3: CASSLGQNPNEQYF. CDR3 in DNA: TGTGCCAGCAGCTTAGGGCAGAACCCCAACGAGCAGTACTTC. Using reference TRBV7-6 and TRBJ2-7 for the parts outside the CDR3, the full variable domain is GAGVSQSPRYKVTKRGQDVALRCDPISGHVSLYWYRQALGQGPEFLTYFNYEAQQDKSGLPNDRFSAERPEGSISTLTIQRTEQRDSAMYRCASSLGQNPNEQYFGPGTRLTVT.

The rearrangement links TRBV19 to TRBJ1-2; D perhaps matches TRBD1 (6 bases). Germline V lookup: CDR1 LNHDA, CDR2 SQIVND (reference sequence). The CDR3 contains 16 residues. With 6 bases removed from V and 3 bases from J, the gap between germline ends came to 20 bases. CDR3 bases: TGTGCCAGTAGCCCCTCCGCAGGGGCCCCTGACTATGGCTACACCTTC. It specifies CASSPSAGAPDYGYTF.

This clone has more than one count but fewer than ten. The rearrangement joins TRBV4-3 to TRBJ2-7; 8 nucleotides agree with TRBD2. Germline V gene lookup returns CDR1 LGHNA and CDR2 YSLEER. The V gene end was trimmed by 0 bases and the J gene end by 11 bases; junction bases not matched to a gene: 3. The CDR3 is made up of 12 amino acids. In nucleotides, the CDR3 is TGCGCCAGCAGCCAAGATAGCGGGATTAAGTACTTC. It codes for CASSQDSGIKYF.

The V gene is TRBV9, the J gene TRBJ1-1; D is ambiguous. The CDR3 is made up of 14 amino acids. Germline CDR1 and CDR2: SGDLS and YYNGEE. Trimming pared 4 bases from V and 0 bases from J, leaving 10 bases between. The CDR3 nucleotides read TGTGCCAGCAGCCGAGGCGCCCTGAACACTGAAGCTTTCTTT. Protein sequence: CASSRGALNTEAFF.

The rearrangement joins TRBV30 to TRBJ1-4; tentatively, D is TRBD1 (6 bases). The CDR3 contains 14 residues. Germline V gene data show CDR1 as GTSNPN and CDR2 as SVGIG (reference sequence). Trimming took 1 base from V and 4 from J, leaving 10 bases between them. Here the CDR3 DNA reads TGTGCCTGGAGTGAGGACAGCCATAATGAAAAACTGTTTTTT. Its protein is CAWSEDSHNEKLFF.

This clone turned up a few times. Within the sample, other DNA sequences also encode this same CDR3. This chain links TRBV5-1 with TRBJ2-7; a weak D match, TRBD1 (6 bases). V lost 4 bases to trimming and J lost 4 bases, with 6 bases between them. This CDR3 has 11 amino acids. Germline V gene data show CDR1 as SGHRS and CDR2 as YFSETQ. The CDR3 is CASSQGYEQYF. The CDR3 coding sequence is TGCGCCAGCAGCCAGGGGTACGAGCAGTACTTC.

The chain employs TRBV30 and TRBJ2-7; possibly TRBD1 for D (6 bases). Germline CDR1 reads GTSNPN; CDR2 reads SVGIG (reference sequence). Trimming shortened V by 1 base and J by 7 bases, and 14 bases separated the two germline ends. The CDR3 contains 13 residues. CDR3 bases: TGTGCCTGGAGTGAGGAGACAGGAACGGAGCAGTACTTC. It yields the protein CAWSEETGTEQYF.